These 8 T cell receptor beta chains originate from one sample sequenced in a study of T cell changes during pregnancy in multiple sclerosis. Measured with immunoSEQ multiplex PCR; TCRdb has only the in-frame clones, and not every one. Of roughly 70,000 clones listed, around 92% are singletons. The material sequenced was peripheral blood, taken before pregnancy. These receptors were obtained from a female donor with multiple sclerosis, enrolled in a pregnancy study.

Remarks on this clone: Different DNA sequences within this sample yield the same CDR3. The chain uses TRBV5-6 and TRBJ1-2, with 11 positions matching TRBD1. Germline-derived CDR1 and CDR2 are SGHDT and YYEEEE. The CDR3 runs 14 residues. The ends lost 3 bases at V and 4 bases at J; junction bases unmatched: 2. CDR3 loop: CASSSGTGGYGYTF. CDR3 nucleotides: TGTGCCAGCAGCTCCGGGACAGGGGGCTATGGCTACACCTTC.

The genes are TRBV27 and TRBJ2-7; 8 bases match TRBD1. The V and J ends lost 3 bases and 4 bases, in that order; junction bases with no gene match: 2. CDR1 MNHEY and CDR2 SMNVEV come from the germline V gene (reference sequence). There are 13 residues in the CDR3. CDR3 coding DNA: TGTGCCAGCAGTTTTAACAGGGGGTACGAGCAGTACTTC. Its translation is CASSFNRGYEQYF.

The rearrangement uses TRBV28 and TRBJ1-3; no clear D gene. CDR1 and CDR2 (germline): MDHEN, SYDVKM. CDR3 length: 11 amino acids. Trimming removed 8 bases from V and 11 bases from J, with 13 bases in between. The CDR3 coding sequence is TGTGCCAGCGAGGGCTTTACAGCCATATATTTT. This sequence encodes CASEGFTAIYF.

The chain links TRBV7-2 to TRBJ2-7; 10 bases are shared with TRBD1. Per germline, CDR1 SGHTA and CDR2 FQGNSA. This CDR3 contains 14 residues. V lost 3 bases to trimming and J lost 2 bases; unmatched junction nucleotides: 1. For the CDR3, the DNA is TGTGCCAGCAGCTTGGGACAGGGGACCTACGAGCAGTACTTC. It yields the protein CASSLGQGTYEQYF.

The count of this clone is one. The CDR3 DNA is TGTGCCAGCAGCTTGGGGGGCAGGGGTGAAAAACTGTTTTTT. It specifies CASSLGGRGEKLFF. This chain links TRBV5-6 with TRBJ1-4; possible D gene TRBD1, 6 bases. The ends were cut back, 0 bases at V and 7 bases at J, with 10 bases in the middle. Germline V gene lookup returns CDR1 SGHDT and CDR2 YYEEEE. The CDR3 extends over 14 amino acids.

This clone was seen a handful of times. The CDR3 sequence: CASSPGTVTRSSNQPQHF. CDR3 sequence (DNA): TGTGCCAGCAGCCCCGGGACAGTAACCCGATCCAGCAATCAGCCCCAGCATTTT. The chain employs TRBV2 and TRBJ1-5, with 7 bases identical to TRBD1. The CDR3 has 18 residues. J lost 1 base, V lost 6 bases, and 15 bases had no gene match. CDR1 and CDR2 from the germline V gene are SNHLY and FYNNEI.

The chain carries TRBV29-1 and TRBJ2-5; TRBD2 is a possible D gene (5 bases). Germline V lookup: CDR1 SQVTM, CDR2 ANQGSEA. Deletions cut 4 bases from V and 9 bases from J, with 6 bases between. The CDR3 loop spans 9 amino acids. DNA for the CDR3: TGCAGCGTTGGGGAGCCCCAGTACTTC. It specifies CSVGEPQYF.

The chain recombines TRBV18 with TRBJ2-5; TRBD1 agrees at 9 bases. Germline CDR1 is KGHSH and CDR2 is LQKENI. V lost 1 base, J lost 4 bases, and 4 bases stayed unmatched. This CDR3 spans 15 amino acids. The CDR3: CASSPLGQGSETQYF. The CDR3 DNA follows: TGTGCCAGCTCACCACTAGGACAGGGGTCAGAGACCCAGTACTTC.